The entry below describes one T cell receptor beta chain. Its antigen is as yet unknown. The data were taken from a study of T cells after yellow fever vaccination. Study results and caveats: In post-booster samples, most primary-vaccination clones reappeared (approximately 97% CD4, 75% to 90% CD8).

TCRdb ran MiXCR on the 5' RACE reads and lists one entry per CDR3 protein. The sample includes 310,000 or so distinct CDR3 sequences, around 3.6% seen only once; the top ten take 20% to 25%. The V gene end was trimmed by 7 bases and the J gene end by 7 bases; junction bases not matched to a gene: 10. The CDR3 length is 14 residues. Per the germline V gene, CDR1 is SNHLY and CDR2 is FYNNEI. The specimen was PBMCs, collected on the day of the yellow fever booster vaccination. J is TRBJ1-5 and V is TRBV2; 7 nucleotides match TRBD1. The source is a man between 18 and 35 years old who received the YFV17D yellow fever vaccine. CDR3 sequence reads: CASKNEGAIQPQHF. CDR3 bases: TGTGCCAGCAAAAATGAGGGGGCAATCCAGCCCCAGCATTTT.